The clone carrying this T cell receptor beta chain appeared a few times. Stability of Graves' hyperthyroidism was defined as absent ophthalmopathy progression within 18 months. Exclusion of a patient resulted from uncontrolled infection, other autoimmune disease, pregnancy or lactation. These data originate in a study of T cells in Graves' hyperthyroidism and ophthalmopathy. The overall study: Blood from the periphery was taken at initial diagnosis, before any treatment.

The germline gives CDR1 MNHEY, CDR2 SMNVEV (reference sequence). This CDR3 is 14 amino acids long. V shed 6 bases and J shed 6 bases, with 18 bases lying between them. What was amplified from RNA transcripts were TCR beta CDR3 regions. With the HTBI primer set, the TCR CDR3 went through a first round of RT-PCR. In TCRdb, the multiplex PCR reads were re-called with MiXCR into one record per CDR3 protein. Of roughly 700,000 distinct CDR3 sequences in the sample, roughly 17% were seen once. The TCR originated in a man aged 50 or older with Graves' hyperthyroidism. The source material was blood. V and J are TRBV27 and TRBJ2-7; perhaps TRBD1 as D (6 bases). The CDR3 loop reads CASSLGTPVSEQYF. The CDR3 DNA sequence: TGTGCCAGCAGCCTCGGGACACCCGTCTCCGAGCAGTACTTC.